The clone carrying this T cell receptor beta chain was found many times. Its specificity is unknown. Every sequencing run generated over 170 million TCR-beta sequences from 15-18 subjects. One entry per CDR3 protein results from TCRdb running MiXCR on the 5' RACE reads. In the table there are around 61,000 distinct CDR3 sequences, approximately 5.3% of which are singletons. Trimming pared 5 bases from V and 4 bases from J, leaving 12 bases between. Per the germline V gene, CDR1 is SQVTM and CDR2 is ANQGSEA. This CDR3 has 13 amino acids. PBMCs stored at -80 C, 2 million in total, were the source of the unsorted libraries. This sample was included in a study of neurological immune-mediated disorders. Study conclusions and caveats: One related-CDR3 cluster, which may be a signature, held the repertoires of 18 of 34 multiple sclerosis patients after phylogenetic grouping. The expanded clones of different subjects shared no CDR3 amino acid sequences (suggesting private repertoires in all groups).

The gene calls are TRBV29-1 and TRBJ1-3, with D perhaps TRBD1 (6 bases). The sample taken for sequencing was PBMCs. The origin of this receptor is a human donor with multiple sclerosis. The donor label of this sample is uncertain. CDR3 loop: CSVSTGQGNTIYF. In DNA form, the CDR3 reads TGCAGCGTTTCGACAGGACAGGGAAACACCATATATTTT.